This T cell receptor (beta chain) comes out of a study of human T cells and chemical hapten exposure. Study results and limitations: Among TCRs, those above 1 in 1000 frequency were unaffected by DPC sensitization.

This clonotype was picked up many times. Its antigen remains unidentified. Individual cDNA molecules had unique molecular identifiers attached to them by the library. MiXCR, run by TCRdb on the RACE reads, gives a single entry per CDR3 protein. The sample contains around 380,000 distinct CDR3 sequences, 4.8% of which appear only once. The CDR3 is 16 amino acids. V was clipped by 4 bases and J by 4 bases; unmatched bases: 12. Germline V CDR1 and CDR2: SGHRS, YFSETQ. Time point noted: patch test 1, 2 weeks after DPC sensitization. Treatment of the sample: therapeutic diphenylcyclopropenone sensitization with weekly scalp DPC.

This material consisted of whole blood, taken in connection with sensitization to the hapten diphenylcyclopropenone (DPC). This rearrangement joins TRBV5-1 to TRBJ1-2; TRBD1 matches at 8 bases. The TCR sequence derives from a woman aged 45-65 years with alopecia areata. Some clones in this sample may be carry-over from other donors' samples. CDR3 sequence: CASSPREPGGSYGYTF. CDR3 in DNA: TGCGCCAGCAGCCCCCGGGAACCAGGGGGCAGCTATGGCTACACCTTC.